This T cell receptor beta chain is drawn from a study of shared clonotypes between healthy human individuals. The method was immunoSEQ multiplex PCR; TCRdb's version includes in-frame clones alone and lacks a portion of them. The sample yields hundreds of thousands of clones, 74% seen once. This clone has just a few counts. CD4+ cell separation produced CD45RA+ naive and CD45RA-negative memory subsets. Germline V gene lookup returns CDR1 SGHVS and CDR2 FQNEAQ. The V and J ends lost 5 bases and 7 bases respectively, with 17 bases between them. The CDR3 runs to 15 residues. The receptor comes from a woman under 40 in good health. The chain recombines TRBV7-8 with TRBJ1-4; tentatively, D is TRBD1 (5 bases). What was sequenced was memory CD4+ T cells sorted from blood. Subset meaning: CD45RA-negative fraction. The DNA of the CDR3 is TGTGCCAGCAGCCGCGTGGAGGGGAGTAGTGAAAAACTGTTTTTT. It encodes CASSRVEGSSEKLFF.